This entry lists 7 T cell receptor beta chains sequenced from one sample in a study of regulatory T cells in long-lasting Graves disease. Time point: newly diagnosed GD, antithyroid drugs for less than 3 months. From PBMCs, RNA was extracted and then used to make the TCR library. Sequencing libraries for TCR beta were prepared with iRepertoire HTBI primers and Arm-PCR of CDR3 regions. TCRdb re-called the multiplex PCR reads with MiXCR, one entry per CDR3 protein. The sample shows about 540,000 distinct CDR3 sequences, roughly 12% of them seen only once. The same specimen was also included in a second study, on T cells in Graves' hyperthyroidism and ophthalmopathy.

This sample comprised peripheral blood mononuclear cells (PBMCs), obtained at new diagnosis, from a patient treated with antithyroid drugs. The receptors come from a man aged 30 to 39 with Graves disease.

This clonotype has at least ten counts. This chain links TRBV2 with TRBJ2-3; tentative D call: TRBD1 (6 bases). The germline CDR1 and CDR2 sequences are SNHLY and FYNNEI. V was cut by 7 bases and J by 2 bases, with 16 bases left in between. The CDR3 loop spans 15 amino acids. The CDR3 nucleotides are TGTGCCAGCAATCATAGGACAGCAACCACAGATACGCAGTATTTT. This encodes CASNHRTATTDTQYF.

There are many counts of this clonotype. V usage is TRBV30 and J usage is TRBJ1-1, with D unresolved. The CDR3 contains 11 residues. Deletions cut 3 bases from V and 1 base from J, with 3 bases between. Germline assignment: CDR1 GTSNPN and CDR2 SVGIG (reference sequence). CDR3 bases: TGTGCCTGGAGGCAGAACACTGAAGCTTTCTTT. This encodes CAWRQNTEAFF.

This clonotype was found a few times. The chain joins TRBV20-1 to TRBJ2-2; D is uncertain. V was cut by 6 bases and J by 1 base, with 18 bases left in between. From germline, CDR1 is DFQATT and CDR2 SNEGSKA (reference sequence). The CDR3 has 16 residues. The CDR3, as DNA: TGCAGTGCCCCTGGTGTCGGACGGCAGAACACCGGGGAGCTGTTTTTT. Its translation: CSAPGVGRQNTGELFF.

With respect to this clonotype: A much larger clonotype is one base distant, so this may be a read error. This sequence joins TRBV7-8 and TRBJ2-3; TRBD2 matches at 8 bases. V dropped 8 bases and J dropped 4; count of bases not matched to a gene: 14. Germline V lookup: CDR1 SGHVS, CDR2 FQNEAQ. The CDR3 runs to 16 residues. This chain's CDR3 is CASVGSEGLVSDTQYF. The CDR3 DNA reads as TGTGCCAGCGTGGGATCCGAGGGACTAGTCTCAGATACGCAGTATTTT.

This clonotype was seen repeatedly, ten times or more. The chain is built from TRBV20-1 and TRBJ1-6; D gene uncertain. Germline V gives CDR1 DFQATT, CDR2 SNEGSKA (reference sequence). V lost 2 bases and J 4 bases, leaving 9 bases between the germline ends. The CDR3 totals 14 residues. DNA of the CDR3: TGCAGTGCTAGACCGGACGGGTATAATTCACCCCTCCACTTT. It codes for CSARPDGYNSPLHF.

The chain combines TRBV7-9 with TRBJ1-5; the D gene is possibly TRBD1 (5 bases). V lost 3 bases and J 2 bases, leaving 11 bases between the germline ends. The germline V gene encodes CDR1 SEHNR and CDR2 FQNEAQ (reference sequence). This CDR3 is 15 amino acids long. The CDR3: CASSLSGVGNQPQHF. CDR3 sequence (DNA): TGTGCCAGCAGCTTGTCGGGGGTGGGCAATCAGCCCCAGCATTTT.

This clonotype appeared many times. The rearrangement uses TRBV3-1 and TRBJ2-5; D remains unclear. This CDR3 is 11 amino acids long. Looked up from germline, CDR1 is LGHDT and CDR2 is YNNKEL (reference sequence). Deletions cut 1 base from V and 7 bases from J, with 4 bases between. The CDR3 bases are TGTGCCAGCAGCCAAGTAGGGACCCAGTACTTC. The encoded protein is CASSQVGTQYF.